This TCR beta chain was sequenced during a study of T cell responses to AZD1222 COVID-19 vaccine. Study-wide results and caveats: Samples come after the peak T cell response, not at day 14. The reported proportion of spike-specific TCRs targeting unmutated variant regions was nearly half.

V dropped 4 bases and J dropped 3 bases, with 13 bases sitting between them. The CDR3 is 14 residues long. Germline-derived CDR1 and CDR2 are LGHDT and YNNKEL (reference sequence). Repertoires were generated with immunoSEQ multiplex PCR, while TCRdb's copy carries only in-frame clones and drops some. The sample includes roughly 76,000 clones, 88% of them seen just once. With regard to this clone: Its antigen is undetermined.

This sequence originates from an adult in good health. This material consisted of peripheral blood, taken on day 0 of AZD1222 vaccination. The chain has TRBV3-1 (or the pseudogene TRBV3-2) and TRBJ2-7, with D perhaps TRBD2 (6 bases). CDR3 nucleotides: TGTGCCAGCAGCCGATATAGCGGAGACTACGAGCAGTACTTC. Protein: CASSRYSGDYEQYF.